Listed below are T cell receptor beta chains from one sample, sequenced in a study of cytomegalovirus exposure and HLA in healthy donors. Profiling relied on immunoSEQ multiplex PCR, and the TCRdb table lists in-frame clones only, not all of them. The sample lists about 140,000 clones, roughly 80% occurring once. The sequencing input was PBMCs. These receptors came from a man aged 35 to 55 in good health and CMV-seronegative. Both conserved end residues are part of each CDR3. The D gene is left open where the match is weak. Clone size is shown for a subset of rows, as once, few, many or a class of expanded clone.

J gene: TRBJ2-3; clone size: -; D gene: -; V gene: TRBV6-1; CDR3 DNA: TGTGCCTCCCTAAGGGGGGGCGGCCGCACAGATACGCAGTATTTT; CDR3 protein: CASLRGGGRTDTQYF
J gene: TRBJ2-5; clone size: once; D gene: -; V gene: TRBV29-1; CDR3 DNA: TGCAGCGTTGAGACGGCGGCTGGGACCCAGTACTTC; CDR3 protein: CSVETAAGTQYF
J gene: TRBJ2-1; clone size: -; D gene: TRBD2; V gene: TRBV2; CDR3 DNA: TGTGCCAGCAGTGAAAGGGCGGGGGGTTACAATGAGCAGTTCTTC; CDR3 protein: CASSERAGGYNEQFF
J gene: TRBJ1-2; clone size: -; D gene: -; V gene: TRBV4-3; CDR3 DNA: TGCGCCAGCAGCCAAGAAGCACAGGGTGGCTACACCTTC; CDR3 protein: CASSQEAQGGYTF
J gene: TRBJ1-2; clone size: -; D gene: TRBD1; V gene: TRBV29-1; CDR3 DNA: TGCAGCGGCCGGACAGGGGGCAGCTATGGCTACACCTTC; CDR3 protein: CSGRTGGSYGYTF
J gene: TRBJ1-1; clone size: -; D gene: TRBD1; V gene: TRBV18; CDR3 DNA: TGTGCCAGCTCACCATCGGACAGGGGGCGGGATGAAGCTTTCTTT; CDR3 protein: CASSPSDRGRDEAFF
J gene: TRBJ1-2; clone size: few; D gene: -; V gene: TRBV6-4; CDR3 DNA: TGTGCCAGCAGTGACTTCGCGGGGTCTGGCTACACCTTC; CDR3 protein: CASSDFAGSGYTF
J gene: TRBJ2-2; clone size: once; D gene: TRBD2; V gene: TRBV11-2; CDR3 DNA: TGTGCCAGCAGCCTAAGATTTAGCGGGGGGCCGAACACCGGGGAGCTGTTTTTT; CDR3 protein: CASSLRFSGGPNTGELFF
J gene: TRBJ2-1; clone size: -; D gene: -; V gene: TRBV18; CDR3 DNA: TGTGCCAGCTCACCTTTACCGAGCTCCTACAATGAGCAGTTCTTC; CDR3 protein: CASSPLPSSYNEQFF
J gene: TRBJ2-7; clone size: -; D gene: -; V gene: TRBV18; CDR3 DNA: TGTGCCAGCTCACCCCAGGACACCTACGAGCAGTACTTC; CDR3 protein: CASSPQDTYEQYF
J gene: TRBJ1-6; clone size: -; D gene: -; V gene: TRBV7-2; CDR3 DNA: TGTGCCAGCAGCTTTGAGGGACTGGACCCCTATAATTCACCCCTCCACTTT; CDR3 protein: CASSFEGLDPYNSPLHF
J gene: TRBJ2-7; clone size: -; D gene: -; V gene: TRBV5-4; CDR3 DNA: TGTGCCAGCAGCTCGCAGGGCGACCTTGTGAACTTC; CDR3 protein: CASSSQGDLVNF
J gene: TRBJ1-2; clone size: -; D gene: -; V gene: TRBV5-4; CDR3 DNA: TGTGCCAGCAGCTTGGGTGGGGGGGGGCTGAACTATGGCTACACCTTC; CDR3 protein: CASSLGGGGLNYGYTF
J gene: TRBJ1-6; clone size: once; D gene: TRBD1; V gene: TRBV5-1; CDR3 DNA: TGCGCCAGCAGCTGGACAGGGGAAATTTCACCCCTCCACTTT; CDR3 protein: CASSWTGEISPLHF
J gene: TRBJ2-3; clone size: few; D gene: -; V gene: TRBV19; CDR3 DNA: TGTGCCAGTAGCCCGGGGAGCACAGATACGCAGTATTTT; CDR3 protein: CASSPGSTDTQYF
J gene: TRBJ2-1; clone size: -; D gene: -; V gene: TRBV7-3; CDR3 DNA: TGTGCCAGCAGCTTAAGTGCGGGTATGTCCTACAATGAGCAGTTCTTC; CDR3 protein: CASSLSAGMSYNEQFF
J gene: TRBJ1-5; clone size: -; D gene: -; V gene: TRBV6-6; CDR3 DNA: TGTGCCAGCAGTTACTCGGGGGCAGGACAGCCCCAGCATTTT; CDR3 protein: CASSYSGAGQPQHF
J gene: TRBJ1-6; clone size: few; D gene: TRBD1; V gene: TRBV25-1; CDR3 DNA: TGTGCCAGTACAGGGGGCCATAATTCACCCCTCCACTTT; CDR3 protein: CASTGGHNSPLHF
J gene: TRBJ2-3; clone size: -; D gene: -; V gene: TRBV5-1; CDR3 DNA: TGCGCCAGCAGCTTGGATCGGGATACGCAGTATTTT; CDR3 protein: CASSLDRDTQYF
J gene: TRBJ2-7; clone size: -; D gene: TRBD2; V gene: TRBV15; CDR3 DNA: TGTGCCACCAGCAGAGGTGTGCTAGCGGGGGACGACGAGCAGTACTTC; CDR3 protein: CATSRGVLAGDDEQYF
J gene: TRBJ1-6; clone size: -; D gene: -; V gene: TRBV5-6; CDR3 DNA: TGTGCCAGCATGAGAGGATTGACCTCCTATAATTCACCCCTCCACTTT; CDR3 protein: CASMRGLTSYNSPLHF
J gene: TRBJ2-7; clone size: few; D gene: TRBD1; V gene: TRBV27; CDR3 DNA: TGTGCCAGCAGTTCATTGGGGACAGGGCTCTACGAGCAGTACTTC; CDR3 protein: CASSSLGTGLYEQYF
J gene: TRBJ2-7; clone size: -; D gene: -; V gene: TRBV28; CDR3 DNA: TGTGCCAGCAGTTTTGGCCGCTACGAGCAGTACTTC; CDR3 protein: CASSFGRYEQYF
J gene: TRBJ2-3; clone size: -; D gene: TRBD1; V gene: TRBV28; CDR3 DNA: TGTGCCAGCAGTTCCCCCCCCGGGACAGGAAGACTCACAGATACGCAGTATTTT; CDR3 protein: CASSSPPGTGRLTDTQYF
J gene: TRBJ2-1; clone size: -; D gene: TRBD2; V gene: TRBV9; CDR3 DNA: TGTGCCAGCAGCGTAGATGCGGGGGGGCGAAATGAGCAGTTCTTC; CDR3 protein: CASSVDAGGRNEQFF
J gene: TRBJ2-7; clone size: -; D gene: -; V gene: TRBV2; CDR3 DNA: TGTGCCAGCAGTGAAGGCCCTACTCCCTACGAGCAGTACTTC; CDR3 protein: CASSEGPTPYEQYF
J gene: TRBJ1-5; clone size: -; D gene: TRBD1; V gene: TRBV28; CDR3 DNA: TGTGCCAGCAGTGGCGGACAGGGAAGAATCCAGCCCCAGCATTTT; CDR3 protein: CASSGGQGRIQPQHF
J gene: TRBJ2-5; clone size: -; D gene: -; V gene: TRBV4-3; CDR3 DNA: TGCGCCAGCAGCCAAGATCTTAGCGAGACCCAGTACTTC; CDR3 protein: CASSQDLSETQYF
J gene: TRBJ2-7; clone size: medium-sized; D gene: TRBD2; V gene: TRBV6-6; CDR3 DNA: TGTGCCAGCAGTTCCCGGCTAGCGGCCTACGAGCAGTACTTC; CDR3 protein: CASSSRLAAYEQYF
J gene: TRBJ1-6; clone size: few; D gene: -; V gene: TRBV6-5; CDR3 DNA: TGTGCCAGCAGTTACTCATCGGTGAGGGGGAACTCACCCCTCCACTTT; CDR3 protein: CASSYSSVRGNSPLHF
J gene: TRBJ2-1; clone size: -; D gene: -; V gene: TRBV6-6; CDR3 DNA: TGTGCCAGCAGATTCCTTCTCAATGAGCAGTTCTTC; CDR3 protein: CASRFLLNEQFF
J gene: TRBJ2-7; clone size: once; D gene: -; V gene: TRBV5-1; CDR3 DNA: TGCGCCAGCAGCTTGGCCTTGACAACAGGGGAGCAGTACTTC; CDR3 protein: CASSLALTTGEQYF
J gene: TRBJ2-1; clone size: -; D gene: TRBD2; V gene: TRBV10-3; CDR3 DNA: TGTGCCATCAGTGGAGGCGGGGGGCTCGACAATGAGCAGTTCTTC; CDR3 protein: CAISGGGGLDNEQFF
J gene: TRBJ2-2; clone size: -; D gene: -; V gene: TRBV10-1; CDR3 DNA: TGCGCCAGCAGTGAGCCCGGGACGAACACCGGGGAGCTGTTTTTT; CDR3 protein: CASSEPGTNTGELFF
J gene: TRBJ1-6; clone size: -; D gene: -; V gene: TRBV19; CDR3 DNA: TGTGCCAGTAGAGACAAGACAGGTTATAATTCACCCCTCCACTTT; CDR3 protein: CASRDKTGYNSPLHF
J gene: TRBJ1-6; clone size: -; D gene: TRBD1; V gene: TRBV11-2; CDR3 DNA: TGTGCCAGCAGCTCGACAGGGGTTGCTTCACCCCTCCACTTT; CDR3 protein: CASSSTGVASPLHF
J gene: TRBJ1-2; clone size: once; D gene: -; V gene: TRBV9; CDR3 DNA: TGTGCCAGCAGCCCCGGGGAGCCTGGTGGCTACACCTTC; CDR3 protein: CASSPGEPGGYTF
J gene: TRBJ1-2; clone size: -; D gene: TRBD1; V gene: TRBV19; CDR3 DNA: TGTGCCAGTAGTACCCTACCGACAGGGGCTAACTATGGCTACACCTTC; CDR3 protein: CASSTLPTGANYGYTF
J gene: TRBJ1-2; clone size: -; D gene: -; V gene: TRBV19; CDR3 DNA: TGTGCCAGTAGTATAAGGGGGGCGGGGGACGGAAGCTACACCTTC; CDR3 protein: CASSIRGAGDGSYTF
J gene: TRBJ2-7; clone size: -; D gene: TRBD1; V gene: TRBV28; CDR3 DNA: TGTGCCAGTACTCGGACAGGGGCCCACTACGAGCAGTACTTC; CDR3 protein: CASTRTGAHYEQYF
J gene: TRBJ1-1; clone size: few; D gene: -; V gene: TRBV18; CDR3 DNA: TGTGCCAGCTCATCGGGACAAAGGAACACTGAAGCTTTCTTT; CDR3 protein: CASSSGQRNTEAFF
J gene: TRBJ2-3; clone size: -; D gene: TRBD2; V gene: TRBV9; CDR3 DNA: TGTGCCAGCAGCGGAATAGCGGGGGGAGGCACAGATACGCAGTATTTT; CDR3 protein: CASSGIAGGGTDTQYF
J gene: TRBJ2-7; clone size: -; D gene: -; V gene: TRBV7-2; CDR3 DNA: TGTGCCAGCAGCACCAGACACGGCGCCTACGAGCAGTACTTC; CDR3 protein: CASSTRHGAYEQYF
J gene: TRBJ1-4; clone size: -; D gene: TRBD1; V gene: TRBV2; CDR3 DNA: TGTGCCAGCGCGGACAGGGGCGCGGATGAAAAACTGTTTTTT; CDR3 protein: CASADRGADEKLFF
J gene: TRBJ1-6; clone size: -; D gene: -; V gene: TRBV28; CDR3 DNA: TGTGCCAGCAGCACGACCCTTGGACAGCTCTATAATTCACCCCTCCACTTT; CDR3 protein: CASSTTLGQLYNSPLHF
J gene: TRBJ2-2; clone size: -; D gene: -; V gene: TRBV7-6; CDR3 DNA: TGTGCCAGCACCCGGTGGGGAGGCCAGAACACCGGGGAGCTGTTTTTT; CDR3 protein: CASTRWGGQNTGELFF
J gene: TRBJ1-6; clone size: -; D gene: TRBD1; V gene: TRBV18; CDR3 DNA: TGTGCCAGCTCACCAGGACAGGGGTCGGGTTCACCCCTCCACTTT; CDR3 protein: CASSPGQGSGSPLHF
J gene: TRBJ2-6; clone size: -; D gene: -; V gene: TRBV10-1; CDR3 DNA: TGCGCCAGCAGCCCCGGGGGGCTCAACTCTGGGGCCAACGTCCTGACTTTC; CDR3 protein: CASSPGGLNSGANVLTF
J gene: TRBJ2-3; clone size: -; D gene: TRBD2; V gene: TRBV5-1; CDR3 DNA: TGCGCCAGCAGCTTGGGCGGGGGGGGTAGCACAGATACGCAGTATTTT; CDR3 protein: CASSLGGGGSTDTQYF
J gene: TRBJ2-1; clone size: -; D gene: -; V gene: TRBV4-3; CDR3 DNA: TGCGCCAGCAGCCAAGCATCCATGAGCTCCTACAATGAGCAGTTCTTC; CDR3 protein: CASSQASMSSYNEQFF
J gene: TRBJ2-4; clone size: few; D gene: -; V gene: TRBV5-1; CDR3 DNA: TGCGCCAGCAGCTTGGCGGCGGGCCAAAACATTCAGTACTTC; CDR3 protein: CASSLAAGQNIQYF
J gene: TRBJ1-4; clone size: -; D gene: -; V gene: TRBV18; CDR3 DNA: TGTGCCAGCTCACCAACGGGAAATGAAAAACTGTTTTTT; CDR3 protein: CASSPTGNEKLFF
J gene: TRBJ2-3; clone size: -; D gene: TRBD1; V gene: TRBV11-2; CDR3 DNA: TGTGCCAGCAGCCCAACAGGGGATGGCACAGATACGCAGTATTTT; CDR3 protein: CASSPTGDGTDTQYF
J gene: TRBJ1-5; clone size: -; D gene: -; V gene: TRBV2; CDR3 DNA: TGTGCCAGCAGTGAAATGGGACAATTTAATAGCAATCAGCCCCAGCATTTT; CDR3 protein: CASSEMGQFNSNQPQHF
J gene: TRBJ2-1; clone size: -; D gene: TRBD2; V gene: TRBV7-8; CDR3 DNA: TGTGCCAGCAGCTTAGGGGCGGGGGGGTCCTACAATGAGCAGTTCTTC; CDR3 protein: CASSLGAGGSYNEQFF
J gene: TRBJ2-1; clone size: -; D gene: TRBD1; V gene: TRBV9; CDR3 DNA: TGTGCCAGCAGCCCCCAGGGGGACGTATCCTACAATGAGCAGTTCTTC; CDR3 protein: CASSPQGDVSYNEQFF
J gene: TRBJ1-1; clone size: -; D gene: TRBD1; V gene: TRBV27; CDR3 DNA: TGTGCCAGCAGTCCCTACAGGGGGCAGGGCACTGAAGCTTTCTTT; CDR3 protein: CASSPYRGQGTEAFF